The next 28 T cell receptor beta chains were all read from a single sample in a study of T-cell memory formation after mild COVID-19. TCRdb itself ran the 5' RACE reads through MiXCR, one entry per CDR3 protein. The data hold tens of thousands of distinct CDR3 sequences, with about an eighth observed a single time. Sequencing input: PBMCs or a T cell subset sorted from them (not recorded which). The receptor set was obtained from a man aged 18 to 30 who had mild COVID-19 (a few samples of this study predate the infection). Cell type and time point are not known.

In its sample, this clonotype was seen many times. The chain joins TRBV7-2 to TRBJ2-3; 8 bases map to TRBD2. CDR1 is SGHTA, CDR2 FQGNSA, per germline. The CDR3 is made up of 16 amino acids. V dropped 5 bases and J dropped 0; count of bases not matched to a gene: 7. The CDR3 DNA sequence: TGTGCCAGCAGCAGACGGGAGCGGGGGAGCACAGATACGCAGTATTTT. The encoded protein is CASSRRERGSTDTQYF. The variable domain in full, with the rest retrieved from reference TRBV7-2 and TRBJ2-3, is GAGVSQSPSNKVTEKGKDVELRCDPISGHTALYWYRQSLGQGLEFLIYFQGNSAPDKSGLPSDRFSAERTGGSVSTLTIQRTQQEDSAVYLCASSRRERGSTDTQYFGPGTRLTVL.

The genes are TRBV6-5 and TRBJ1-6; no clear D. V was clipped by 5 bases and J by 3 bases, with 8 bases between them. There are 14 residues in the CDR3. Germline lookup yields CDR1 MNHEY and CDR2 SVGAGI. The CDR3 loop reads CASSPGYYNSPLHF. The CDR3, as DNA: TGTGCCAGCAGTCCCGGCTACTATAATTCACCCCTCCACTTT.

Ten or more counts support this clonotype. V is TRBV20-1 and J is TRBJ1-2, with D perhaps TRBD1 (5 bases). Germline CDR1 DFQATT, CDR2 SNEGSKA (reference sequence). With 6 bases removed from V and 6 bases from J, the gap between germline ends came to 14 bases. The CDR3 is 12 residues long. DNA of the CDR3: TGCAGTGCCAGACAGCGGGGAGATGGCTACACCTTC. It codes for CSARQRGDGYTF.

This clonotype has at least ten counts. The gene calls are TRBV5-8 and TRBJ2-3; 7 nucleotides match TRBD2. This CDR3 region has 18 residues. The ends lost 1 base at V and 2 bases at J; junction bases unmatched: 13. The germline V gene has CDR1 SGHTS and CDR2 YDEGEE. The CDR3 DNA sequence: TGTGCCAGCAGCTTGCCCAGGCGGAGCGGGGAAACCACAGATACGCAGTATTTT. Its translation is CASSLPRRSGETTDTQYF.

This chain connects TRBV12-3 or TRBV12-4 to TRBJ2-1; 10 bases align to TRBD2. The CDR3 loop spans 16 amino acids. J gave up 6 bases and V 1 base, and 6 bases lay outside the gene matches. Here the CDR3 DNA reads TGTGCCAGCAGTTTAGATGCTAGCGGGAGTCCCAATGAGCAGTTCTTC. It encodes CASSLDASGSPNEQFF.

This clonotype was seen at least ten times. This sequence joins TRBV6-6 and TRBJ2-5; D is possibly TRBD2 (6 bases). The V end was cut by 4 bases, the J end by 1 base, with 10 bases between. In germline, CDR1 is MNHNY, CDR2 SVGAGI (reference sequence). The CDR3 is 14 amino acids. CDR3 region: CASSFGTSQETQYF. The CDR3 region has the DNA TGTGCCAGCAGTTTTGGGACTTCCCAAGAGACCCAGTACTTC.

This clonotype was seen repeatedly, ten times or more. The V gene is TRBV5-5, the J gene TRBJ1-4; 10 nucleotides agree with TRBD1. Germline-derived CDR1 and CDR2 are SGHKS and YYEKEE (reference sequence). The CDR3 runs to 15 residues. V was pared by 1 base and J by 9 bases, with 6 bases of the junction left unmatched. For the CDR3, the DNA is TGTGCCAGCAGCTTGACAGGACAGGGGGTCCAAAAACTGTTTTTT. It is translated as CASSLTGQGVQKLFF.

This clonotype was seen just once. A much larger clone sits a single nucleotide away, making a read error possible. The chain recombines TRBV3-1 with TRBJ2-5; 9 bases are a match to TRBD2. The CDR3 has 15 residues. V lost 4 bases, J lost 7 bases, and 10 bases stayed unmatched. The germline CDR1 and CDR2 sequences are LGHDT and YNNKEL (reference sequence). The CDR3 bases are TGTGCCAGCAGCCGGCGGACTAGCGACCTATGGACCCAGTACTTC. It codes for CASSRRTSDLWTQYF.

This clonotype was recorded at least ten times. DNA of the CDR3: TGTGCCAGCAGATTTCTAACCGGAAACACCATATATTTT. It encodes CASRFLTGNTIYF. The genes are TRBV27 and TRBJ1-3; D remains unclear. The ends were cut back, 6 bases at V and 4 bases at J, with 10 bases in the middle. The CDR3 sequence is 13 residues long. Germline V gene data show CDR1 as MNHEY and CDR2 as SMNVEV (reference sequence).

This clonotype was seen ten or more times. The chain joins TRBV5-6 to TRBJ2-6; D may match TRBD1 or TRBD2 (6 bases each). The CDR3 length is 14 residues. Trimming took 3 bases from V and 4 from J, leaving 8 bases between them. The V gene's germline CDR1 is SGHDT and CDR2 YYEEEE. The CDR3 here is CASSWGAGANVLTF. The CDR3, as DNA: TGTGCCAGCAGCTGGGGGGCCGGGGCCAACGTCCTGACTTTC.

V is TRBV24-1 and J is TRBJ2-5, with a possible D match to TRBD2 (6 bases). The CDR3 has 14 amino acids. Germline loops: CDR1 KGHDR, CDR2 SFDVKD. Trimming cost V 5 bases and J 11 bases, with 20 bases left between them. The CDR3, as DNA: TGTGCCACCAGTGTGTCCGGGACTGGGGAGGCTCAGTACTTC. Encoded protein: CATSVSGTGEAQYF.

This clonotype has ten or more counts. The chain recombines TRBV5-1 with TRBJ1-1; TRBD1 agrees at 7 bases. The CDR3 is 14 amino acids. Germline CDR1 SGHRS, CDR2 YFSETQ. Trimming took 4 bases from V and 3 from J; bases not matched to a gene: 6. In DNA, the CDR3 is TGCGCCAGCAGCATGACAGGGAGGGACACTGAAGCTTTCTTT. This codes for CASSMTGRDTEAFF.

This clonotype was detected ten times or more. V and J are TRBV7-2 and TRBJ2-5; D may be TRBD2 (7 bases). CDR1 SGHTA and CDR2 FQGNSA come from the germline V gene. There are 14 residues in the CDR3. V was cut by 0 bases and J by 4 bases, with 9 bases left in between. This CDR3 reads CASSLAGGVETQYF. CDR3 nucleotide sequence: TGTGCCAGCAGCTTAGCAGGGGGGGTAGAGACCCAGTACTTC. Based on the CDR3 plus reference TRBV7-2 and TRBJ2-5, the full variable domain is GAGVSQSPSNKVTEKGKDVELRCDPISGHTALYWYRQSLGQGLEFLIYFQGNSAPDKSGLPSDRFSAERTGGSVSTLTIQRTQQEDSAVYLCASSLAGGVETQYFGPGTRLLVL.

This clonotype has at least ten counts. The CDR3 reads CASGGITGAPNTEAFF. CDR3 DNA: TGTGCCAGCGGAGGGATCACAGGGGCCCCTAACACTGAAGCTTTCTTT. This chain links TRBV12-3 or TRBV12-4 with TRBJ1-1, with 7 bases aligning to TRBD1. J lost 2 bases, V lost 8 bases, and 14 bases had no gene match. This CDR3 contains 16 residues.

A few counts support this clonotype. V and J are TRBV10-3 and TRBJ1-2, with D possibly TRBD1 on 6 matching bases. Germline lookup yields CDR1 ENHRY and CDR2 SYGVKD. The CDR3 sequence is 12 residues long. The V and J ends lost 5 bases and 8 bases respectively, with 12 bases between them. The CDR3 sequence: CAISPGVGGYTF. Written as DNA, the CDR3 is TGTGCCATCAGTCCAGGGGTGGGAGGCTACACCTTC.

This clonotype occurred many times. The chain joins TRBV3-1 to TRBJ1-6; TRBD1 aligns across 9 bases. CDR3 size: 15 residues. With V trimmed by 1 base and J by 9 bases, 4 bases remained unmatched. Germline V lookup: CDR1 LGHDT, CDR2 YNNKEL (reference sequence). CDR3 bases: TGTGCCAGCAGCCAAGTTTACAGGGGGCGTTCACCCCTCCACTTT. Its protein product is CASSQVYRGRSPLHF.

This clonotype was seen repeatedly, ten times or more. V is TRBV7-2 and J is TRBJ2-5, with D unclear. This CDR3 has 13 amino acids. CDR1 is SGHTA, CDR2 FQGNSA, per germline. With 2 bases removed from V and 2 bases from J, the gap between germline ends came to 6 bases. CDR3 nucleotides: TGTGCCAGCAGCTTAAACTGGCAAGAGACCCAGTACTTC. Protein sequence: CASSLNWQETQYF.

This clonotype was seen ten or more times. The chain has TRBV25-1 and TRBJ1-5, with D unclear. The CDR3 has 12 amino acids. Germline-derived CDR1 and CDR2 are MGHDK and SYGVNS. V dropped 2 bases and J dropped 3 bases, with 2 bases sitting between them. This CDR3 reads CASSEANQPQHF. The DNA of the CDR3 is TGTGCCAGCAGTGAAGCCAATCAGCCCCAGCATTTT.

There are many counts of this clonotype. The rearrangement uses TRBV4-3 and TRBJ2-5, with D possibly TRBD2 on 5 matching bases. V dropped 1 base and J dropped 5 bases, with 14 bases sitting between them. Germline lookup yields CDR1 LGHNA and CDR2 YSLEER. This CDR3 has 15 residues. The DNA of the CDR3 is TGCGCCAGCAGCCAAGGGACGGTGTCGGGGGAGACCCAGTACTTC. It translates to CASSQGTVSGETQYF.

This clonotype was detected ten times or more. The V gene is TRBV12-5, the J gene TRBJ2-1; D is ambiguous. Germline V gene sequence: CDR1 LGHNT, CDR2 FRNRAP. V lost 3 bases and J 8 bases, leaving 8 bases between the germline ends. The CDR3 totals 12 residues. In nucleotides, the CDR3 is TGTGCTAGTGGTTTCAATTCGGATGAGCAGTTCTTC. It is translated as CASGFNSDEQFF.

This clonotype appeared once. The gene calls are TRBV4-3 and TRBJ2-7, with D perhaps matching TRBD2 (6 bases). Trimming left V 1 base short and J 0 bases short, with 13 bases between. The CDR3 is 16 residues long. Germline V gene data show CDR1 as LGHNA and CDR2 as YSLEER. CDR3 region: CASSQAIRGSSYEQYF. The CDR3 DNA follows: TGCGCCAGCAGCCAAGCCATCCGGGGGAGCTCCTACGAGCAGTACTTC.

This clonotype was detected many times. The chain has TRBV7-2 and TRBJ2-2, with D perhaps matching TRBD2 (6 bases). CDR3 size: 15 residues. Germline CDR1 is SGHTA and CDR2 is FQGNSA. Trimming left V 5 bases short and J 5 bases short, with 15 bases between. The CDR3 spells CASSSSYGGTGELFF. CDR3 sequence (DNA): TGTGCCAGCAGCAGTTCGTATGGGGGGACCGGGGAGCTGTTTTTT.

The CDR3 sequence is CASSLYGGRETQYF. The CDR3 region has the DNA TGTGCCAGCAGCTTATACGGCGGGAGAGAGACCCAGTACTTC. The chain uses TRBV7-3 and TRBJ2-5, with 7 bases aligning to TRBD2. V gave up 2 bases and J gave up 4 bases; unmatched junction bases: 4. The CDR3 totals 14 residues. The germline gives CDR1 SGHTA, CDR2 FQGTGA.

This clonotype was counted many times. The chain couples TRBV7-2 to TRBJ2-5, with a possible D match to TRBD2 (6 bases). The V and J ends lost 1 base and 6 bases respectively, with 12 bases between them. CDR3 length equals 14 residues. The V gene's germline CDR1 is SGHTA and CDR2 FQGNSA. DNA for the CDR3: TGTGCCAGCAGCTTAGGCCTAGCGATGCAGACCCAGTACTTC. This translates into CASSLGLAMQTQYF.

In this sample, this clonotype turned up many times. The chain carries TRBV7-3 and TRBJ2-1; 11 bases map to TRBD2. Trimming cost V 3 bases and J 6 bases; bases outside gene matches: 1. This CDR3 is built from 14 residues. CDR1 is SGHTA and CDR2 is FQGTGA in the germline V gene. As DNA, the CDR3 is TGTGCCAGCAGCTTTAGCGGGGGGGCCAATGAGCAGTTCTTC. Encoded protein: CASSFSGGANEQFF.

This clonotype appeared many times. The CDR3 protein is CATSDSRPGHETQYF. In nucleotides, the CDR3 is TGTGCCACCAGTGACTCCAGACCCGGGCATGAGACCCAGTACTTC. This chain connects TRBV24-1 to TRBJ2-5; no clear D gene. The CDR3 runs to 15 residues. The V and J ends lost 4 bases and 5 bases respectively, with 16 bases between them. From germline, CDR1 is KGHDR and CDR2 SFDVKD.

The rearrangement links TRBV12-3 or TRBV12-4 to TRBJ2-1; D is undetermined. This CDR3 has 13 residues. The V and J ends lost 1 base and 7 bases respectively, with 8 bases between them. CDR3 nucleotide sequence: TGTGCCAGCAGTTTAGGCGGAAGGAATGAGCAGTTCTTC. It is translated as CASSLGGRNEQFF.

This chain joins TRBV3-1 and TRBJ1-3; 7 positions match TRBD1. Germline CDR1 and CDR2: LGHDT and YNNKEL (reference sequence). After removal of 1 base from V and 0 bases from J, the junction contained 3 bases not matched to a gene. CDR3 length: 16 residues. This CDR3 reads CASSQGGQHSGNTIYF. For the CDR3, the DNA is TGTGCCAGCAGCCAAGGGGGACAGCACTCTGGAAACACCATATATTTT.